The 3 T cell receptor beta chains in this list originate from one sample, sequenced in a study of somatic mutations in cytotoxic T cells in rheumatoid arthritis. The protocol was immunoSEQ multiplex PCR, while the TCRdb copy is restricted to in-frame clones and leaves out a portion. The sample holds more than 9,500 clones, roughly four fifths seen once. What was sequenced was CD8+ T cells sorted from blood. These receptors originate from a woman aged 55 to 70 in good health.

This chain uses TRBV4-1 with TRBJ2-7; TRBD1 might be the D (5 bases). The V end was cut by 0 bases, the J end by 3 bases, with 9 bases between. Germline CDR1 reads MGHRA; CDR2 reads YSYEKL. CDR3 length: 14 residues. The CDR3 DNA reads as TGCGCCAGCAGCCAAGATACAGGCAACTACGAGCAGTACGTC. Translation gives CASSQDTGNYEQYV.

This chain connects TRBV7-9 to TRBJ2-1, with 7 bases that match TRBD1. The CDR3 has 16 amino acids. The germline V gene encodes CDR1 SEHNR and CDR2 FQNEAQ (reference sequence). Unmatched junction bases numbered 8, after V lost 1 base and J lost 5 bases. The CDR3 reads CASSLDRQGPDNEQFF. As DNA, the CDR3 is TGTGCCAGCAGCTTAGACCGACAGGGTCCCGACAATGAGCAGTTCTTC.

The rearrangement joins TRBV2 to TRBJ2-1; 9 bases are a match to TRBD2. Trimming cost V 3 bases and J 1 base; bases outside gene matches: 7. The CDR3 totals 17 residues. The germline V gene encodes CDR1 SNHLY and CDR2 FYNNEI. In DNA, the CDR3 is TGTGCCAGCAGTGACACCTATAGCGGGGGTTCCTACAATGAGCAGTTCTTC. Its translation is CASSDTYSGGSYNEQFF.